Listed here are 21 T cell receptor beta chains from one sample, sequenced in a study of vaccination effects on CD4 cells after COVID-19. It was after approximately 11 days of culture that CD4+ T cells were isolated. The cohort was immunized with two doses of either the BNT162b2 or mRNA-1273 vaccine. For these TCRs, the target antigens are not known. Profiled with immunoSEQ multiplex PCR; TCRdb holds only in-frame clones, not every one. The sample records fewer than 75,000 clones, roughly 80% being singletons. The material sequenced was CD4+ T cells from PBMCs cultured without peptide, taken after COVID-19 vaccination. Source of these receptors: a human donor who received a COVID-19 vaccine.

The J gene is TRBJ2-7, the V gene TRBV6-6; D ambiguous. Germline loops: CDR1 MNHNY, CDR2 SVGAGI (reference sequence). V gave up 8 bases and J gave up 0 bases, with 11 bases separating them. CDR3 size: 13 residues. In DNA form, the CDR3 reads TGTGCCAGCCACAGTCAAGGCTCCTACGAGCAGTACGTC. Its protein is CASHSQGSYEQYV.

The rearrangement links TRBV5-1 to TRBJ2-1; 7 bases map to TRBD1. The CDR3 contains 15 residues. After removal of 2 bases from V and 3 bases from J, the junction contained 5 bases not matched to a gene. The germline CDR1 and CDR2 sequences are SGHRS and YFSETQ. CDR3 sequence reads: CASSFYDRDYNEQFF. The CDR3 bases are TGCGCCAGCAGCTTCTATGACAGGGACTACAATGAGCAGTTCTTC.

The V and J genes are TRBV18 and TRBJ1-1; D ambiguous. V was shortened by 3 bases and J by 4 bases, with 12 bases between the two germline ends. The CDR3 loop spans 14 amino acids. The V gene's germline CDR1 is KGHSH and CDR2 LQKENI. The CDR3 here is CASSPGIPGTEAFF. Here the CDR3 DNA reads TGTGCCAGCTCACCTGGAATTCCGGGCACTGAAGCTTTCTTT.

The CDR3 coding sequence is TGTGCCAGCAGCTTAGTGGGTTGGCAGGGCAATGAGCAGTTCTTC. Translation: CASSLVGWQGNEQFF. V is TRBV11-2 and J is TRBJ2-1, with D perhaps matching TRBD1 (5 bases). In germline, CDR1 is SGHAT, CDR2 FQNNGV. Trimming stripped 1 base from V and 6 bases from J, with 13 bases between. The CDR3 has 15 residues.

This sequence joins TRBV24-1 and TRBJ2-5; 7 bases map to TRBD1. CDR3 length: 16 residues. CDR1 and CDR2 (germline): KGHDR, SFDVKD. J gave up 5 bases and V 4 bases, and 12 bases lay outside the gene matches. The CDR3 nucleotides read TGTGCCACCAGTGACGACAGGGCTATTACTTGGGAGACCCAGTACTTC. This encodes CATSDDRAITWETQYF.

This clone was found a few times. The chain recombines TRBV5-4 with TRBJ1-1, with D maybe TRBD1 (6 bases). Germline CDR1 SGHNT, CDR2 YYREEE (reference sequence). Trimming stripped 4 bases from V and 5 bases from J, with 15 bases between. The CDR3 loop spans 14 amino acids. The CDR3 bases are TGTGCCAGCAGCACTAACAGGGATTTGACTGAAGCTTTCTTT. Translated: CASSTNRDLTEAFF.

The chain carries TRBV18 and TRBJ2-1, with D possibly called TRBD1 or TRBD2 (6 bases each). The germline V and J ends were trimmed by 0 bases and 9 bases, with 24 bases remaining between them. Germline V lookup: CDR1 KGHSH, CDR2 LQKENI. The CDR3 consists of 18 residues. The CDR3 here is CASSPPGGRLIRNSEQFF. The DNA for the CDR3 is TGTGCCAGCTCACCACCGGGGGGCAGGCTAATTAGGAATAGTGAGCAGTTCTTC. Full variable domain (outside the CDR3, taken from reference TRBV18 and TRBJ2-1): NAGVMQNPRHLVRRRGQEARLRCSPMKGHSHVYWYRQLPEEGLKFMVYLQKENIIDESGMPKERFSAEFPKEGPSILRIQQVVRGDSAAYFCASSPPGGRLIRNSEQFFGPGTRLTVL.

DNA for the CDR3: TGCACCAGCCTACCGCTTAAAAACGGGACCTACGAGCAGTACGTC. This encodes CTSLPLKNGTYEQYV. This chain links TRBV1 with TRBJ2-7; TRBD2, as called in the table, went unchecked against the DNA. TRBV1 corresponds to a pseudogene. This CDR3 has 15 residues.

The gene calls are TRBV9 and TRBJ1-2; D unclear. Germline V CDR1 and CDR2: SGDLS, YYNGEE. Trimming stripped 2 bases from V and 0 bases from J, with 2 bases between. CDR3 size: 12 residues. CDR3 amino acids: CASSVSNYGYTF. DNA of the CDR3: TGTGCCAGCAGCGTTTCTAACTATGGCTACACCTTC. Using reference TRBV9 and TRBJ1-2 for the parts outside the CDR3, the full variable domain is DSGVTQTPKHLITATGQRVTLRCSPRSGDLSVYWYQQSLDQGLQFLIQYYNGEERAKGNILERFSAQQFPDLHSELNLSSLELGDSALYFCASSVSNYGYTFGSGTRLTVV.

This chain uses TRBV6-5 with TRBJ1-1; D might be TRBD1 (5 bases). The CDR3 covers 14 residues. The ends were cut back, 5 bases at V and 1 base at J, with 11 bases in the middle. Germline V CDR1 and CDR2: MNHEY, SVGAGI. The DNA for the CDR3 is TGTGCCAGCAGTCCTCAGGGACGGAACACTGAAGCTTTCTTT. As protein: CASSPQGRNTEAFF.

This clone was seen a few times. The chain employs TRBV5-1 and TRBJ2-3; 8 bases are a match to TRBD2. Per germline, CDR1 SGHRS and CDR2 YFSETQ. The CDR3 loop spans 17 amino acids. Trimming cost V 6 bases and J 2 bases; bases outside gene matches: 14. The CDR3 coding sequence is TGCGCCAGCACCATAGTTTCTACTAGCGGTATCACAGATACGCAGTATTTT. It codes for CASTIVSTSGITDTQYF.

The chain recombines TRBV6-5 with TRBJ1-2; D is uncertain. This CDR3 region has 12 residues. Germline V CDR1 and CDR2: MNHEY, SVGAGI. The V and J ends lost 8 bases and 8 bases respectively, with 15 bases between them. Written as DNA, the CDR3 is TGTGCCAGCGCCCGGGGTCTCGAGGGCTACACCTTC. It yields the protein CASARGLEGYTF.

This chain uses TRBV4-1 with TRBJ1-2; D is perhaps TRBD1 (6 bases). V was pared by 0 bases and J by 8 bases, with 16 bases between. CDR1 and CDR2 from the germline V gene are MGHRA and YSYEKL. CDR3 length: 15 residues. CDR3 sequence: CASSQDPGQVQGYTF. CDR3 DNA: TGCGCCAGCAGCCAAGATCCGGGACAAGTACAGGGCTACACCTTC.

The V gene is TRBV21-1, the J gene TRBJ2-1; no check of the table's D call, TRBD2, against the DNA was made. TRBV21-1 is assigned pseudogene status. The CDR3 totals 18 residues. The CDR3 is CASSKARLAGNSYNEQFF. The CDR3 DNA follows: TGTGCCAGCAGCAAAGCCCGACTAGCGGGGAACTCCTACAATGAGCAGTTCTTC.

This rearrangement joins TRBV11-2 to TRBJ2-3, with a tentative D call TRBD2 (7 bases). This CDR3 region has 13 residues. From germline, CDR1 is SGHAT and CDR2 FQNNGV. The ends were cut back, 8 bases at V and 0 bases at J, with 9 bases in the middle. CDR3 sequence: CASRGASTDTQYF. Here the CDR3 DNA reads TGTGCCAGCCGGGGGGCGAGCACAGATACGCAGTATTTT. Full variable domain (remainder filled in from reference TRBV11-2 and TRBJ2-3): EAGVAQSPRYKIIEKRQSVAFWCNPISGHATLYWYQQILGQGPKLLIQFQNNGVVDDSQLPKDRFSAERLKGVDSTLKIQPAKLEDSAVYLCASRGASTDTQYFGPGTRLTVL.

The V and J genes are TRBV5-4 and TRBJ2-6; TRBD2 is a possible D gene (5 bases). CDR1 and CDR2 from the germline V gene are SGHNT and YYREEE (reference sequence). V lost 0 bases, J lost 4 bases, and 11 bases lay in between. CDR3 length: 16 residues. The CDR3, as DNA: TGTGCCAGCAGCTTGGTGGGGAGCTCAGGGGCCAACGTCCTGACTTTC. Translating it yields CASSLVGSSGANVLTF.

This clone was observed a handful of times. The rearrangement links TRBV11-2 to TRBJ1-1, with D possibly being TRBD1 (5 bases). Germline CDR1 reads SGHAT; CDR2 reads FQNNGV. Trimming took off 1 base at V and 8 bases at J, with 14 bases between the two ends. The CDR3 has 14 residues. This CDR3 is CASSLVRAAGEAFF. CDR3 bases: TGTGCCAGCAGCTTAGTCAGGGCCGCCGGCGAAGCTTTCTTT.

The chain has TRBV19 and TRBJ2-3, with 9 bases identical to TRBD1. The V gene's germline CDR1 is LNHDA and CDR2 SQIVND (reference sequence). This CDR3 is built from 16 residues. The ends lost 4 bases at V and 5 bases at J; junction bases unmatched: 10. The CDR3 DNA follows: TGTGCCAGTAGTACCACGGGACAGGGTATAGGAGATACGCAGTATTTT. It translates to CASSTTGQGIGDTQYF. Variable domain in full (rest from reference TRBV19 and TRBJ2-3): DGGITQSPKYLFRKEGQNVTLSCEQNLNHDAMYWYRQDPGQGLRLIYYSQIVNDFQKGDIAEGYSVSREKKESFPLTVTSAQKNPTAFYLCASSTTGQGIGDTQYFGPGTRLTVL.

This clone was seen a few times. J is TRBJ1-2 and V is TRBV27, with D unclear. The V end was cut by 3 bases, the J end by 0 bases, with 11 bases between. Germline values: CDR1 MNHEY, CDR2 SMNVEV (reference sequence). CDR3 size: 15 residues. In DNA, the CDR3 is TGTGCCAGCAGTTTCGTGGGAAGAGCTAACTATGGCTACACCTTC. Protein: CASSFVGRANYGYTF.

This chain uses TRBV12-3 or TRBV12-4 with TRBJ1-5, with unresolved D. The CDR3 totals 12 residues. V dropped 7 bases and J dropped 6 bases, with 10 bases sitting between them. The CDR3 here is CASKKYSQPQHF. As DNA, the CDR3 is TGTGCCAGCAAAAAATACAGTCAGCCCCAGCATTTT.

The genes are TRBV29-1 and TRBJ2-1; TRBD1 agrees at 10 bases. Trimming took 4 bases from V and 8 from J; bases not matched to a gene: 8. The V gene's germline CDR1 is SQVTM and CDR2 ANQGSEA. CDR3 size: 14 residues. The CDR3 sequence: CSVARGTGVDEQFF. The CDR3 DNA reads as TGCAGCGTTGCACGAGGGACAGGGGTCGATGAGCAGTTCTTC.